What follows describes a single T cell receptor (beta chain). The germline gives CDR1 MNHEY, CDR2 SVGAGI. This CDR3 has 16 residues. The V gene lost 2 bases and the J gene lost 1 base, with 14 bases spanning the gap. The protocol was immunoSEQ multiplex PCR, while the TCRdb copy is restricted to in-frame clones and leaves out a portion. Of under 7,500 clones listed, 80% to 90% are singletons. This sample was taken from a study of blood T cell dynamics during melanoma immunotherapy. Sample time point: pre-treatment baseline. One draw preceded checkpoint blockade; another followed its first cycle at week 3.

The chain recombines TRBV6-5 with TRBJ1-1; the D gene is possibly TRBD1 (6 bases). Sequenced material: blood, taken from a patient treated with checkpoint blockade. This clonotype was sampled from a human donor with melanoma. CDR3 nucleotide sequence: TGTGCCAGCAGTTACCTCAGGGGCCATGGGAACACTGAAGCTTTCTTT. It yields the protein CASSYLRGHGNTEAFF.